This T cell receptor beta chain originates from a study of cytomegalovirus exposure and HLA in healthy donors. Findings and caveats of the study: The study assumed roughly uniform donor sequencing depth for presence/absence analyses. No immune exposure information besides CMV serostatus was available.

Concerning this clone itself: The antigen is unknown.

The CDR3 extends over 15 amino acids. Germline CDR1 and CDR2: SGHNT and YYREEE (reference sequence). Trimming took 0 bases from V and 6 from J; bases not matched to a gene: 7. PCR involved 60 Vbeta and 13 Jbeta primers. The data were produced by immunoSEQ multiplex PCR, yet TCRdb's version contains in-frame clones alone and is incomplete. The sample lists around 230,000 clones, approximately 81% occurring once. This clonotype was sampled from a girl aged 2-15 years in good health and CMV-seronegative. Sequenced input: PBMCs. The V gene is TRBV5-4, the J gene TRBJ2-7; 9 nucleotides match TRBD2. Here the CDR3 reads CASSLEVAGDLEQYF. The CDR3, as DNA: TGTGCCAGCAGCTTGGAGGTAGCGGGAGATCTCGAGCAGTACTTC.